This is a list of T cell receptor beta chains from one sample in a study of blood T cell repertoires in COVID-19. Profiled with immunoSEQ multiplex PCR; TCRdb holds only in-frame clones, not every one. The sample records 400,000 or so clones, roughly 86% being singletons. Sequenced sample: PBMCs or T cells enriched from blood (not recorded which). The receptors were gathered from a woman aged 40 to 55 with acute COVID-19. Each CDR3 is given with its conserved first and last residue. The order of the fields is clone size, V gene, D gene, CDR3 length, J gene, CDR3 DNA, CDR3 protein. D genes are given only for firm matches. Clone size is shown for a subset of rows, as once, few, many or a class of expanded clone.

few	TRBV19	TRBD1	16	TRBJ1-5	TGTGCCAGTAGTCAACCGGGACAGGGGTGGAATCAGCCCCAGCATTTT	CASSQPGQGWNQPQHF
-	TRBV11-2	TRBD1	14	TRBJ1-2	TGTGCCAGCAGCACGGGACAGGGGATTGGTGGCTACACCTTC	CASSTGQGIGGYTF
-	TRBV5-8	-	16	TRBJ1-3	TGTGCCAGCAGCAGGGGGACGAACGTTTATGGAAACACCATATATTTT	CASSRGTNVYGNTIYF
once	TRBV5-5	-	15	TRBJ2-3	TGTGCCAGCAGCCCTTACGGGGAAAGGACAGATACGCAGTATTTT	CASSPYGERTDTQYF
-	TRBV2	TRBD1	13	TRBJ1-4	TGTGCCAGCATCCGGGACAGGGGTGAAAAACTGTTTTTT	CASIRDRGEKLFF
-	TRBV2	-	13	TRBJ2-7	TGTGCCAGTAGCCTCCGGGACACTTACGAGCAGTACTTC	CASSLRDTYEQYF
-	TRBV18	TRBD1	16	TRBJ2-5	TGTGCCAGCTCCCTCCCGACAGGGGAGGACCAAGAGACCCAGTACTTC	CASSLPTGEDQETQYF
-	TRBV25-1	-	18	TRBJ2-2	TGTGCCAGCAGGCCCTACGACGGGGTGTCGTCGGGGACCGGGGAGCTGTTTTTT	CASRPYDGVSSGTGELFF
few	TRBV15	TRBD1	17	TRBJ1-1	TGTGCCACCAGCAGAAGCCTCCTCCGGGACAGGGATGCTGAAGCTTTCTTT	CATSRSLLRDRDAEAFF
-	TRBV11-3	-	13	TRBJ1-1	TGTGCCAGCAGCTTAGATCAGAACACTGAAGCTTTCTTT	CASSLDQNTEAFF
-	TRBV19	-	15	TRBJ1-2	TGTGCCAGTAGTATAGATCATGCGGAGATCTATGGCTACACCTTC	CASSIDHAEIYGYTF
-	TRBV7-2	TRBD1	15	TRBJ1-3	TGTGCCAGCAGCTTAGGCGACAGGGAAGGAAACACCATATATTTT	CASSLGDREGNTIYF
-	TRBV5-1	-	16	TRBJ2-3	TGCGCCAGCAGCCATGCAAGGAGGGTAGGCACAGATACGCAGTATTTT	CASSHARRVGTDTQYF
once	TRBV10-3	-	17	TRBJ2-3	TGTGCCATCAGTGACGCTCGCAAAGGAGCGACGACAGATACGCAGTATTTT	CAISDARKGATTDTQYF
-	TRBV2	TRBD1	14	TRBJ1-6	TGTGCCAGTACCGGACAGGGCAATAATTCACCCCTCCACTTT	CASTGQGNNSPLHF
-	TRBV24-1	-	13	TRBJ2-7	TGTGCCACCCATAGAAGCAGGGACTACGAGCAGTACTTC	CATHRSRDYEQYF
-	TRBV19	-	16	TRBJ1-3	TGTGCCAGTAGTATCAGGGGACCTCTCTCTGGAAACACCATATATTTT	CASSIRGPLSGNTIYF
-	TRBV30	TRBD1	14	TRBJ1-2	TGTGCCTGGGCCGAATCAACAGGGGTAGGAGGCTACACCTTC	CAWAESTGVGGYTF
-	TRBV19	TRBD2	14	TRBJ2-7	TGTGCCAGTAGTATAGCCGGGGGGTTGAGCGAGCAGTACTTC	CASSIAGGLSEQYF
-	TRBV25-1	-	12	TRBJ1-6	TGTGCCAGCGGTCCCGGCGGTTCACCCCTCCACTTT	CASGPGGSPLHF
-	TRBV4-2	-	14	TRBJ1-4	TGTGCCAGCAGCCAAGGGTCAGGGAATGAAAAACTGTTTTTT	CASSQGSGNEKLFF
-	TRBV3-1/TRBV3-2	-	14	TRBJ1-1	TGTGCCAGCAGCCAAATGTTAGTGAACACTGAAGCTTTCTTT	CASSQMLVNTEAFF
-	TRBV2	TRBD1	16	TRBJ1-1	TGTGCCAGCAGTGAAGGACAGGGGCTATGGGCCACTGAAGCTTTCTTT	CASSEGQGLWATEAFF
-	TRBV6-5	TRBD1	15	TRBJ1-5	TGTGCCAGCAGCCAAGACAGGGGGAGCAATCAGCCCCAGCATTTT	CASSQDRGSNQPQHF
-	TRBV9	TRBD1	15	TRBJ2-7	TGTGCCAGCAGCGTAGGGACAGGGTTATCCTACGAGCAGTACTTC	CASSVGTGLSYEQYF
-	TRBV6-5	-	13	TRBJ1-1	TGTGCCAGCAGTTATCTAGCGTGGGCTGAAGCTTTCTTT	CASSYLAWAEAFF
-	TRBV5-1	TRBD1	15	TRBJ2-1	TGCGCCAGCAGCTTGGAGCAGGGGGCGGTGGATGAGCAGTTCTTC	CASSLEQGAVDEQFF
-	TRBV2	-	15	TRBJ1-5	TGTGCCAGCAGTTCGTTCCGGGACACGCGAAGGCCCCAGCATTTT	CASSSFRDTRRPQHF
-	TRBV20-1	-	13	TRBJ1-6	TGCAGTGCTAGTAACGAAGGAGGTTCACCCCTCCACTTT	CSASNEGGSPLHF
-	TRBV3-1/TRBV3-2	-	15	TRBJ1-1	TGTGCCAGCAGCCAGCCAGCTAGTCAAAACACTGAAGCTTTCTTT	CASSQPASQNTEAFF
-	TRBV7-8	TRBD1	14	TRBJ2-7	TGTGCCAGCAGCCGGGACAGGGGACCCTACGAGCAGTACTTC	CASSRDRGPYEQYF
-	TRBV5-1	TRBD2	15	TRBJ2-5	TGCGCCAGCAGCTTTAGCGGGGGCCAACAAGAGACCCAGTACTTC	CASSFSGGQQETQYF
-	TRBV7-2	-	13	TRBJ2-5	TGTGCCAGCAGCTCGGACAGAGGGGAGACCCAGTACTTC	CASSSDRGETQYF
-	TRBV5-1	-	15	TRBJ1-2	TGCGCCAGCAGCTTGGCCGGGGGGAGTAACTATGGCTACACCTTC	CASSLAGGSNYGYTF
-	TRBV11-3	-	17	TRBJ1-6	TGTGCCAGCAGCTTAGTTTTAGGAGAACAGGGAAATTCACCCCTCCACTTT	CASSLVLGEQGNSPLHF